The 11 T cell receptor beta chains below all came from one sample that was sequenced in a study of post-analysis software for immune sequencing data. Study-level results: Elevated frequency relative to controls characterized a handful of TRBV segments in patients, TRBV5-6, TRBV5-1 and TRBV20-1 among them.

Antigens of these TCRs are unknown. Unique molecular identifiers featured in each of the TCR beta cDNA libraries. TCRdb itself ran the PCR reads through MiXCR, one entry per CDR3 protein. Among roughly 580,000 distinct CDR3 sequences listed, roughly two fifths were seen once. The sample consisted of blood. The receptors derive from a girl between 5 and 17 years old with multiple sclerosis.

This clonotype was recorded only once. The V gene is TRBV28, the J gene TRBJ1-1; D perhaps matches TRBD1 (6 bases). With 7 bases removed from V and 0 bases from J, the gap between germline ends came to 9 bases. This CDR3 has 13 residues. Germline V gene lookup returns CDR1 MDHEN and CDR2 SYDVKM. The CDR3 protein is CASMTGLNTEAFF. CDR3 bases: TGTGCCAGCATGACAGGACTGAACACTGAAGCTTTCTTT.

This clonotype occurred a few times. This CDR3 reads CASSLRRGGIINEQFF. The CDR3 DNA reads TGTGCCAGCAGTTTAAGGCGGGGGGGAATTATCAATGAGCAGTTCTTC. V gene TRBV12-3 or TRBV12-4 combines with J gene TRBJ2-1; 9 bases are a match to TRBD2. Trimming cost V 2 bases and J 6 bases; bases outside gene matches: 8. The CDR3 covers 16 residues.

For this clonotype: The CDR3 does not close with the conserved phenylalanine or tryptophan, likely indicating a read error. The chain joins TRBV10-3 to TRBJ2-3; 9 positions match TRBD1. With V trimmed by 7 bases and J by 3 bases, 8 bases remained unmatched. The CDR3 spans 15 residues. Germline CDR1 ENHRY, CDR2 SYGVKD. The DNA of the CDR3 is TGTGCCATCAAATTCGGGACAGGGCCGACAGATACGCAGTATTGT. This codes for CAIKFGTGPTDTQYC.

This clonotype was recorded a few times. The chain has TRBV7-2 and TRBJ2-7; D is possibly TRBD1 (6 bases). The CDR3 runs 15 residues. Looked up from germline, CDR1 is SGHTA and CDR2 is FQGNSA. V lost 0 bases, J lost 2 bases, and 11 bases lay in between. The CDR3 nucleotides read TGTGCCAGCAGCTTAGCTGGGACAACTACCTACGAGCAGTACTTC. This gives the protein CASSLAGTTTYEQYF.

V is TRBV12-3 or TRBV12-4 and J is TRBJ2-7; D is unclear. This CDR3 comprises 14 residues. The V end lost 6 bases, the J end lost 4 bases, and 16 bases lay between the germline ends. CDR3 DNA: TGTGCCAGCAGCAAGGTACAATGGCGGTACGAGCAGTACTTC. Its protein product is CASSKVQWRYEQYF.

In its sample, this clonotype was seen once. CDR3 residues: CSARGDYNYNEQFF. CDR3 DNA sequence: TGCAGTGCTAGGGGGGACTACAACTACAATGAGCAGTTCTTC. The rearrangement links TRBV20-1 to TRBJ2-1; 7 bases map to TRBD2. The CDR3 length is 14 residues. CDR1 is DFQATT, CDR2 SNEGSKA, per germline (reference sequence). The ends lost 3 bases at V and 3 bases at J; junction bases unmatched: 5.

This clonotype was detected only a few times. V is TRBV7-2 and J is TRBJ2-1, with D possibly matching TRBD2 (6 bases). The germline gives CDR1 SGHTA, CDR2 FQGNSA. CDR3 size: 15 residues. Trimming removed 1 base at V and 5 bases at J, with 12 bases between. This CDR3 reads CASSLGAGSHNEQFF. In DNA, the CDR3 is TGTGCCAGCAGCTTAGGGGCGGGGTCTCACAATGAGCAGTTCTTC.

CDR3 protein: CSVTQGGNQPQHF. CDR3 bases: TGCAGCGTTACCCAAGGGGGCAATCAGCCCCAGCATTTT. The genes are TRBV29-1 and TRBJ1-5; a weak D match, TRBD1 (5 bases). This CDR3 contains 13 residues. Looked up from germline, CDR1 is SQVTM and CDR2 is ANQGSEA. V was trimmed by 5 bases and J by 2 bases, leaving 10 bases between them.

The gene calls are TRBV12-3 or TRBV12-4 and TRBJ2-1, with 8 bases lining up with TRBD2. V lost 8 bases to trimming and J lost 2 bases; unmatched junction nucleotides: 17. The CDR3 consists of 18 residues. CDR3 amino acids: CASGGLREGAGTYNEQFF. Written as DNA, the CDR3 is TGTGCCAGCGGCGGTCTTCGGGAGGGAGCAGGCACCTACAATGAGCAGTTCTTC.

The chain joins TRBV15 to TRBJ2-7; D may be TRBD2 (5 bases). V lost 0 bases to trimming and J lost 4 bases, with 10 bases between them. Germline V gives CDR1 LNHNV, CDR2 YYDKDF (reference sequence). The CDR3 is 14 amino acids. The DNA of the CDR3 is TGTGCCACCAGCAGAGATCCGGGGAAATACGAGCAGTACTTC. Translating gives CATSRDPGKYEQYF.

This chain connects TRBV12-3 or TRBV12-4 to TRBJ1-4; D perhaps matches TRBD1 (6 bases). The CDR3 runs to 14 residues. Trimming took off 3 bases at V and 5 bases at J, with 10 bases between the two ends. The CDR3 bases are TGTGCCAGCAGTTTTGGGGGCCTAAATGAAAAACTGTTTTTT. Its protein is CASSFGGLNEKLFF.